This T cell receptor beta chain was retrieved from a study of blood T cell repertoires in COVID-19. At the level of the study: The study drew acute and convalescent COVID-19 samples from the United States, Italy and Spain.

Authors' processing steps: Scientists estimated how many nucleated cells there were by amplifying reference gene primers. TCRdb's table, derived via immunoSEQ multiplex PCR, lists solely in-frame clones and lacks some. V, J and clone size are those of that table, while D and trimming were read from the DNA. The profile shows about 81,000 clones, about 80% of them singletons. Germline V lookup: CDR1 SGDLS, CDR2 YYNGEE. Trimming removed 3 bases at V and 5 bases at J, with 11 bases between. The CDR3 extends over 13 amino acids. The receptor comes from a human donor in a cohort sampled during active COVID-19. Sequenced material: peripheral blood. The chain has TRBV9 and TRBJ1-2; D gene unclear. Here the CDR3 reads CASSANSGYGYTF. CDR3 nucleotides: TGTGCCAGCAGCGCTAACTCCGGTTATGGCTACACCTTC.